This note documents a single TCR beta chain sequence. Its antigen is not identified. The PCR ran on 60 Vbeta and 13 Jbeta primers. In the study's own analysis: Per a later analysis, the number of unique TCR beta chains was roughly 87 million, of which roughly 11 million were shared. Clones were read by immunoSEQ multiplex PCR, and TCRdb kept only the in-frame ones, dropping some. Clonal size and the V and J genes are those of that table, whereas D and trimming came from the DNA. Seen here are 100,000 or so clones, approximately 73% observed once, and the top ten hold 3% to 4%. This sample stems from a study of cytomegalovirus exposure and HLA in healthy donors. Findings and limits, study-wide: Donor immune exposure was known only as CMV serostatus.

The V end was cut by 2 bases, the J end by 8 bases, with 10 bases between. This CDR3 has 13 amino acids. CDR1 and CDR2 (germline): SGHVS, FNYEAQ. Specimen: PBMCs. The chain is built from TRBV7-6 and TRBJ2-1; tentatively, D is TRBD2 (6 bases). This TCR came from a woman between 45 and 65 years old in good health and CMV-seropositive. CDR3 in amino acids: CASSLSTSYEQFF. In DNA form, the CDR3 reads TGTGCCAGCAGCTTATCCACTAGCTATGAGCAGTTCTTC.